This T cell receptor beta chain emerged from a study of shared clonotypes between healthy human individuals. V gave up 7 bases and J gave up 1 base, with 14 bases separating them. The germline gives CDR1 SNHLY, CDR2 FYNNEI. This CDR3 is built from 14 residues. It was across several immunoSEQ plates that each subset's genomic DNA was evenly split. The method was immunoSEQ multiplex PCR; TCRdb's version includes in-frame clones alone and lacks a portion of them. The profile shows some 630,000 clones, 55% to 75% of them singletons. This sequence was found in a woman younger than 45 in good health. The V call is TRBV2, the J call TRBJ2-7; D is perhaps TRBD1 (6 bases). The sequenced sample was memory CD4+ T cells sorted from blood. The subset was: CD45RA-negative fraction. The CDR3 coding sequence is TGTGCCAGCACCAAACAGGGAAAGTCCTACGAGCAGTACTTC. Residues: CASTKQGKSYEQYF. Filled out from reference TRBV2 and TRBJ2-7, the complete variable domain reads EPEVTQTPSHQVTQMGQEVILRCVPISNHLYFYWYRQILGQKVEFLVSFYNNEISEKSEIFDDQFSVERPDGSNFTLKIRSTKLEDSAMYFCASTKQGKSYEQYFGPGTRLTVT.